This T cell receptor beta chain emerged from a study of metastatic and nonmetastatic thyroid tumors. Methods used by the authors: The study's classifier, a distant-metastasis tool for papillary thyroid cancer, was built using CDR3 differences across clinicopathological groups. MiXCR reprocessed the PCR reads for TCRdb. TCRdb, not the original authors, processed these V and J calls. The sample lists about 14,000 clones; about 21% were seen once. V lost 4 bases and J 7 bases, leaving 16 bases between the germline ends. The CDR3 runs 14 residues. Until they underwent thyroid surgery, no patient had received any treatment.

Sequences were obtained from blood. The source is a female donor with papillary thyroid cancer or a benign thyroid nodule (not recorded which). Some clones in this sample may be carry-over from other donors' samples. The rearrangement links TRBV12-3 or TRBV12-4 to TRBJ2-5, with D perhaps matching TRBD1 or TRBD2 (6 bases each). CDR3 nucleotides: TGTGCCAGCAGTTCGACCAGGGGACTTGGGACCCAGTACTTC. This codes for CASSSTRGLGTQYF.